This T cell receptor beta chain was documented in a study of vaccination effects on CD4 cells after COVID-19 (dated by TCRdb to between 2021 and 2023). About the full investigation: Participants received two doses of either the BNT162b2 or the mRNA-1273 mRNA SARS-CoV-2 vaccine. Cultures from other donors in the study were sequenced using the Oncomine TCR Beta short-read assay on an Illumina iSeq 100. The study compared SARS-CoV-2 spike-specific CD4+ TCR repertoires before and after mRNA vaccination in COVID-19 convalescent patients and infection-naive vaccine recipients. Altogether, around 9 COVID-19 convalescent patients and a few SARS-CoV-2-naive healthy vaccine recipients made up the full study. In two convalescent patients, pre-vaccine samples were collected 16 days and one week ahead of the first dose, 142 and 148 days after COVID-19 diagnosis. Beyond this particular receptor, the publication reports: In convalescent patients, the post-vaccine spike-reactive repertoire consisted mainly of new vaccine-induced clones, largely distinct from infection-induced clones. The study was limited by a small number of convalescent patients and lacked early post-infection timepoints. At late post-vaccination timepoints, both infection-induced and vaccine-induced clones showed marked clonal contraction, consistent with waning T cell responses.

In the ViraFEST assay, PBMC were stimulated with viral peptide pools, and TCR sequencing was then used to find antigen-specific CD4+ T cell clonotypes based on their expansion. After less than eleven days of culture, CD4+ T cells were isolated with the EasySep CD4+ T cell isolation kit. PCR-confirmed SARS-CoV-2 infection had occurred in convalescent patients between March and December 2020, before the Alpha, Beta and Delta variants emerged in the United States. About 1.8 million PBMC per well were cultured with approximately 10 ug/ml peptides in IMDM containing roughly 5% human AB serum, about 9.7 IU/ml IL-2 and gentamicin. An HIV-1 Nef peptide pool served as the negative control culture condition. On days 3 and 7, half of the culture medium was replaced with fresh IL-2-containing medium. Unless noted otherwise, every peptide stimulation condition was grown in triplicate wells. Using Ficoll-Paque Plus gradient centrifugation, PBMC were separated from whole blood and then either used fresh or cryopreserved at -140C. The QIAamp micro DNA kit was used to extract genomic DNA from the cultured CD4+ T cells.

Trimmed from V: 4 bases; trimmed from J: 2 bases; junction bases lacking a gene match: 4. CDR1 LGHNT and CDR2 FRNRAP were looked up in the germline V gene. From the cysteine up to the phenylalanine, the CDR3 has a length of 14 residues. Only the CDR3 region is kept as DNA, spanning 42 bases read in frame from base 1. Library method: the immunoSEQ multiplex PCR assay. TCR beta CDR3 sequencing was performed on DNA from the cultured, isolated CD4+ T cells. In the source study's methods: The analysis removed non-productive TCR sequences, trimmed reads to the CDR3 region, and retained only CDR3s that were 7 or more amino acids long. Antigen-specific clonotypes were identified with the MANAFEST web app by comparing expansion in peptide wells against reference cultures. To count as positive, a clone had to show expansion at FDR<0.05 compared with the reference and with all other wells, an odds ratio above 5, and a frequency above 0.1% in two replicate wells. Cross-reactive clonotypes were defined as significantly expanded in SARS-CoV-2 spike wells and in at least one common cold coronavirus spike condition. CDR3 similarity was assessed by Levenshtein distance with the stringdist R package, and unrooted trees were built with ape in R 3.6.1. TCRdb re-hosts the immuneACCESS table, in-frame sequences only. Its copies lack some clones; in the studies checked, an unresolved V gene accounts for under half of them, and the cause for the rest is not known. That table supplies the V and J calls and clone size; D and trimming were determined from the DNA. The sample has 60,000 to 75,000 clones on record, 60% to 75% of them singletons. The biggest ten clones account for around 5% of the sample.

As to this clone: Its target antigen remains unknown. There are no base qualities to consult, and no much larger clone falls within one base.

The sequencing used CD4+ T cells from PBMCs cultured with HIV peptides, collected before COVID-19 vaccination. Explained via the paper, the cell subset or site label denotes: HIV-1 Nef peptide pool negative control/reference culture. Recombination linked TRBV12-5 to TRBJ2-7, with 8 junctional bases fitting TRBD1. This receptor was taken from a human donor who had a prior SARS-CoV-2 infection. The DNA sequence reads TGTGCTAGTGGTTCGGACAGGGCCACCTACGAGCAGTACTTC. It translates as CASGSDRATYEQYF. Reference TRBV12-5 and TRBJ2-7 genes cover what lies past the CDR3, so the full variable domain is DARVTQTPRHKVTEMGQEVTMRCQPILGHNTVFWYRQTMMQGLELLAYFRNRAPLDDSGMPKDRFSAEMPDATLATLKIQPSEPRDSAVYFCASGSDRATYEQYFGPGTRLTVT.